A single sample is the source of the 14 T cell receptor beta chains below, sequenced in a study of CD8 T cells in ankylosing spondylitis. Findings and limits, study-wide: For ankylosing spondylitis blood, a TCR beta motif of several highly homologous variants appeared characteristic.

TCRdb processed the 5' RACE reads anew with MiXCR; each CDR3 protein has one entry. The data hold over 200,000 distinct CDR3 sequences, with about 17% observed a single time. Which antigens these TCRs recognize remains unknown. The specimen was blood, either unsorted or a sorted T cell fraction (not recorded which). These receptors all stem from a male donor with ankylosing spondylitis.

The CDR3 here is CASSPTGLVYEQYF. Here the CDR3 DNA reads TGTGCCAGCAGCCCCACCGGACTAGTATACGAGCAGTACTTC. This chain connects TRBV7-2 to TRBJ2-7; 7 bases are shared with TRBD2. Germline CDR1 and CDR2: SGHTA and FQGNSA. This CDR3 comprises 14 residues. Germline trimming cut 5 bases from V and 4 bases from J; bases unmatched to any gene: 8.

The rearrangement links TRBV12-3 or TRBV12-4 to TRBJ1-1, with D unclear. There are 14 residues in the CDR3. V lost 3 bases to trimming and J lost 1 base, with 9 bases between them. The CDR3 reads CASSLMAGNTEAFF. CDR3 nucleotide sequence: TGTGCCAGCAGTTTGATGGCCGGGAACACTGAAGCTTTCTTT.

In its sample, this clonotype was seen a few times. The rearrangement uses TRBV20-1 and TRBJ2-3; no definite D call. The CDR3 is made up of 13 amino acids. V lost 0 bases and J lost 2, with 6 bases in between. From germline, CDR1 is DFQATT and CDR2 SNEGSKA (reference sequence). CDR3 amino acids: CSARERYTDTQYF. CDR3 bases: TGCAGTGCTAGAGAGCGATACACAGATACGCAGTATTTT.

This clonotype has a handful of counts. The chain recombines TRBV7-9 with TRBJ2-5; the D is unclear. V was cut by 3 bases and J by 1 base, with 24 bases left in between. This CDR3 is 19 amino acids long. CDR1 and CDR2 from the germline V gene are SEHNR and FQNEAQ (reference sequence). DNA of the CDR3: TGTGCCAGCAGCTTTATCCAGGAAACCCCGGTGTGGGGCCAAGAGACCCAGTACTTC. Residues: CASSFIQETPVWGQETQYF.

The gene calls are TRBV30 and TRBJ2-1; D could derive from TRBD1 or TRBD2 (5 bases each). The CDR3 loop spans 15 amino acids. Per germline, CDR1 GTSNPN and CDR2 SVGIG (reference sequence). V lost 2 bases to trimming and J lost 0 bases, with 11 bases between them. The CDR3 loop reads CAWSSGANSYNEQFF. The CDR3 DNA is TGTGCCTGGAGTTCCGGGGCGAACTCCTACAATGAGCAGTTCTTC.

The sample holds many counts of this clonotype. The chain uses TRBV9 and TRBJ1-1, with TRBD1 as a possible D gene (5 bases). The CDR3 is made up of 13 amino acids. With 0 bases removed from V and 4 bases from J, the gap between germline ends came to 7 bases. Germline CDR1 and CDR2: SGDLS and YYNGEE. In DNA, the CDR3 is TGTGCCAGCAGCGTAGGGGGGTCCACTGAAGCTTTCTTT. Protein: CASSVGGSTEAFF.

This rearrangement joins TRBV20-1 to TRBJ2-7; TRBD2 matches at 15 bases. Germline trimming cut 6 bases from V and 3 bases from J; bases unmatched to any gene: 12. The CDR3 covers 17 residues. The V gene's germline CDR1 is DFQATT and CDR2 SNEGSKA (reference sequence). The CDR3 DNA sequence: TGCAGTGCGCTGGGACTAGCGGGAGGACACCTTTACTACGAGCAGTACTTC. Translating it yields CSALGLAGGHLYYEQYF.

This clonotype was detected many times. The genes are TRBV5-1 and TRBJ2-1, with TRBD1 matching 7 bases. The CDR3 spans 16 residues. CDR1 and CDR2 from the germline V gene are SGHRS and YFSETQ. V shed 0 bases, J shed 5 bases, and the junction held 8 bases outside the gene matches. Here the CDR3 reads CASSLAETGYDNEQFF. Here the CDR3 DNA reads TGCGCCAGCAGCTTGGCCGAGACAGGGTATGACAATGAGCAGTTCTTC.

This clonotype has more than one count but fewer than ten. CDR3 DNA sequence: TGCGCCAGCAGCGGGACAAATACCTACGAGCAGTACTTC. It encodes CASSGTNTYEQYF. V is TRBV4-1 and J is TRBJ2-7, with a weak D call TRBD1 (6 bases). This CDR3 contains 13 residues. The germline V gene has CDR1 MGHRA and CDR2 YSYEKL. Trimming cost V 5 bases and J 2 bases, with 10 bases left between them.

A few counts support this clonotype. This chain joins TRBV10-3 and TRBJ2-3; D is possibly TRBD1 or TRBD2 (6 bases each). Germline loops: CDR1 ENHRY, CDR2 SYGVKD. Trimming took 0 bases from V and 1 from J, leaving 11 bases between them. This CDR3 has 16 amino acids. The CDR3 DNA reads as TGTGCCATCAGTGAGTCGAGGGGGGCGCGCACAGATACGCAGTATTTT. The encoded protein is CAISESRGARTDTQYF.

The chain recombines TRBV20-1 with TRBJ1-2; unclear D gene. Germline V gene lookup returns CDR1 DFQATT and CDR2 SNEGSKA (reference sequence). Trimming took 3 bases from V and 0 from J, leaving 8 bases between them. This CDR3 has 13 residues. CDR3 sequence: CSASRTANYGYTF. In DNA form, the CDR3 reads TGCAGTGCTAGCCGGACCGCTAACTATGGCTACACCTTC.

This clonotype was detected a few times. The CDR3 nucleotides are TGTGCCAGCGGGCGGGGGGGGTATGCGGAGGCTTTCTTT. Translating it yields CASGRGGYAEAFF. The genes are TRBV2 and TRBJ1-1; a possible D gene is TRBD1 (5 bases). V was clipped by 8 bases and J by 11 bases, with 21 bases between them. The CDR3 covers 13 residues. The V gene's germline CDR1 is SNHLY and CDR2 FYNNEI.

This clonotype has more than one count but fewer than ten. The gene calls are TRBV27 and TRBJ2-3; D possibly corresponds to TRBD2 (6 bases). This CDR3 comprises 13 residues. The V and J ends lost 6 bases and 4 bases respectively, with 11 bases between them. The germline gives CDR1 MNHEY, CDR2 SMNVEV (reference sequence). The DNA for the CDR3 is TGTGCCAGCAGCTCCAGCGGGCCAGATACGCAGTATTTT. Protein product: CASSSSGPDTQYF.

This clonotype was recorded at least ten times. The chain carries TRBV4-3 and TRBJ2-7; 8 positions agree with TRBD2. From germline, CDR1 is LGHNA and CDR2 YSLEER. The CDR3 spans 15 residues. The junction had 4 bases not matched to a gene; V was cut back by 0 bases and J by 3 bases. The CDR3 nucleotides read TGCGCCAGCAGCCAAGATGTCGCGGGAGGCTACGAGCAGTACTTC. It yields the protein CASSQDVAGGYEQYF.